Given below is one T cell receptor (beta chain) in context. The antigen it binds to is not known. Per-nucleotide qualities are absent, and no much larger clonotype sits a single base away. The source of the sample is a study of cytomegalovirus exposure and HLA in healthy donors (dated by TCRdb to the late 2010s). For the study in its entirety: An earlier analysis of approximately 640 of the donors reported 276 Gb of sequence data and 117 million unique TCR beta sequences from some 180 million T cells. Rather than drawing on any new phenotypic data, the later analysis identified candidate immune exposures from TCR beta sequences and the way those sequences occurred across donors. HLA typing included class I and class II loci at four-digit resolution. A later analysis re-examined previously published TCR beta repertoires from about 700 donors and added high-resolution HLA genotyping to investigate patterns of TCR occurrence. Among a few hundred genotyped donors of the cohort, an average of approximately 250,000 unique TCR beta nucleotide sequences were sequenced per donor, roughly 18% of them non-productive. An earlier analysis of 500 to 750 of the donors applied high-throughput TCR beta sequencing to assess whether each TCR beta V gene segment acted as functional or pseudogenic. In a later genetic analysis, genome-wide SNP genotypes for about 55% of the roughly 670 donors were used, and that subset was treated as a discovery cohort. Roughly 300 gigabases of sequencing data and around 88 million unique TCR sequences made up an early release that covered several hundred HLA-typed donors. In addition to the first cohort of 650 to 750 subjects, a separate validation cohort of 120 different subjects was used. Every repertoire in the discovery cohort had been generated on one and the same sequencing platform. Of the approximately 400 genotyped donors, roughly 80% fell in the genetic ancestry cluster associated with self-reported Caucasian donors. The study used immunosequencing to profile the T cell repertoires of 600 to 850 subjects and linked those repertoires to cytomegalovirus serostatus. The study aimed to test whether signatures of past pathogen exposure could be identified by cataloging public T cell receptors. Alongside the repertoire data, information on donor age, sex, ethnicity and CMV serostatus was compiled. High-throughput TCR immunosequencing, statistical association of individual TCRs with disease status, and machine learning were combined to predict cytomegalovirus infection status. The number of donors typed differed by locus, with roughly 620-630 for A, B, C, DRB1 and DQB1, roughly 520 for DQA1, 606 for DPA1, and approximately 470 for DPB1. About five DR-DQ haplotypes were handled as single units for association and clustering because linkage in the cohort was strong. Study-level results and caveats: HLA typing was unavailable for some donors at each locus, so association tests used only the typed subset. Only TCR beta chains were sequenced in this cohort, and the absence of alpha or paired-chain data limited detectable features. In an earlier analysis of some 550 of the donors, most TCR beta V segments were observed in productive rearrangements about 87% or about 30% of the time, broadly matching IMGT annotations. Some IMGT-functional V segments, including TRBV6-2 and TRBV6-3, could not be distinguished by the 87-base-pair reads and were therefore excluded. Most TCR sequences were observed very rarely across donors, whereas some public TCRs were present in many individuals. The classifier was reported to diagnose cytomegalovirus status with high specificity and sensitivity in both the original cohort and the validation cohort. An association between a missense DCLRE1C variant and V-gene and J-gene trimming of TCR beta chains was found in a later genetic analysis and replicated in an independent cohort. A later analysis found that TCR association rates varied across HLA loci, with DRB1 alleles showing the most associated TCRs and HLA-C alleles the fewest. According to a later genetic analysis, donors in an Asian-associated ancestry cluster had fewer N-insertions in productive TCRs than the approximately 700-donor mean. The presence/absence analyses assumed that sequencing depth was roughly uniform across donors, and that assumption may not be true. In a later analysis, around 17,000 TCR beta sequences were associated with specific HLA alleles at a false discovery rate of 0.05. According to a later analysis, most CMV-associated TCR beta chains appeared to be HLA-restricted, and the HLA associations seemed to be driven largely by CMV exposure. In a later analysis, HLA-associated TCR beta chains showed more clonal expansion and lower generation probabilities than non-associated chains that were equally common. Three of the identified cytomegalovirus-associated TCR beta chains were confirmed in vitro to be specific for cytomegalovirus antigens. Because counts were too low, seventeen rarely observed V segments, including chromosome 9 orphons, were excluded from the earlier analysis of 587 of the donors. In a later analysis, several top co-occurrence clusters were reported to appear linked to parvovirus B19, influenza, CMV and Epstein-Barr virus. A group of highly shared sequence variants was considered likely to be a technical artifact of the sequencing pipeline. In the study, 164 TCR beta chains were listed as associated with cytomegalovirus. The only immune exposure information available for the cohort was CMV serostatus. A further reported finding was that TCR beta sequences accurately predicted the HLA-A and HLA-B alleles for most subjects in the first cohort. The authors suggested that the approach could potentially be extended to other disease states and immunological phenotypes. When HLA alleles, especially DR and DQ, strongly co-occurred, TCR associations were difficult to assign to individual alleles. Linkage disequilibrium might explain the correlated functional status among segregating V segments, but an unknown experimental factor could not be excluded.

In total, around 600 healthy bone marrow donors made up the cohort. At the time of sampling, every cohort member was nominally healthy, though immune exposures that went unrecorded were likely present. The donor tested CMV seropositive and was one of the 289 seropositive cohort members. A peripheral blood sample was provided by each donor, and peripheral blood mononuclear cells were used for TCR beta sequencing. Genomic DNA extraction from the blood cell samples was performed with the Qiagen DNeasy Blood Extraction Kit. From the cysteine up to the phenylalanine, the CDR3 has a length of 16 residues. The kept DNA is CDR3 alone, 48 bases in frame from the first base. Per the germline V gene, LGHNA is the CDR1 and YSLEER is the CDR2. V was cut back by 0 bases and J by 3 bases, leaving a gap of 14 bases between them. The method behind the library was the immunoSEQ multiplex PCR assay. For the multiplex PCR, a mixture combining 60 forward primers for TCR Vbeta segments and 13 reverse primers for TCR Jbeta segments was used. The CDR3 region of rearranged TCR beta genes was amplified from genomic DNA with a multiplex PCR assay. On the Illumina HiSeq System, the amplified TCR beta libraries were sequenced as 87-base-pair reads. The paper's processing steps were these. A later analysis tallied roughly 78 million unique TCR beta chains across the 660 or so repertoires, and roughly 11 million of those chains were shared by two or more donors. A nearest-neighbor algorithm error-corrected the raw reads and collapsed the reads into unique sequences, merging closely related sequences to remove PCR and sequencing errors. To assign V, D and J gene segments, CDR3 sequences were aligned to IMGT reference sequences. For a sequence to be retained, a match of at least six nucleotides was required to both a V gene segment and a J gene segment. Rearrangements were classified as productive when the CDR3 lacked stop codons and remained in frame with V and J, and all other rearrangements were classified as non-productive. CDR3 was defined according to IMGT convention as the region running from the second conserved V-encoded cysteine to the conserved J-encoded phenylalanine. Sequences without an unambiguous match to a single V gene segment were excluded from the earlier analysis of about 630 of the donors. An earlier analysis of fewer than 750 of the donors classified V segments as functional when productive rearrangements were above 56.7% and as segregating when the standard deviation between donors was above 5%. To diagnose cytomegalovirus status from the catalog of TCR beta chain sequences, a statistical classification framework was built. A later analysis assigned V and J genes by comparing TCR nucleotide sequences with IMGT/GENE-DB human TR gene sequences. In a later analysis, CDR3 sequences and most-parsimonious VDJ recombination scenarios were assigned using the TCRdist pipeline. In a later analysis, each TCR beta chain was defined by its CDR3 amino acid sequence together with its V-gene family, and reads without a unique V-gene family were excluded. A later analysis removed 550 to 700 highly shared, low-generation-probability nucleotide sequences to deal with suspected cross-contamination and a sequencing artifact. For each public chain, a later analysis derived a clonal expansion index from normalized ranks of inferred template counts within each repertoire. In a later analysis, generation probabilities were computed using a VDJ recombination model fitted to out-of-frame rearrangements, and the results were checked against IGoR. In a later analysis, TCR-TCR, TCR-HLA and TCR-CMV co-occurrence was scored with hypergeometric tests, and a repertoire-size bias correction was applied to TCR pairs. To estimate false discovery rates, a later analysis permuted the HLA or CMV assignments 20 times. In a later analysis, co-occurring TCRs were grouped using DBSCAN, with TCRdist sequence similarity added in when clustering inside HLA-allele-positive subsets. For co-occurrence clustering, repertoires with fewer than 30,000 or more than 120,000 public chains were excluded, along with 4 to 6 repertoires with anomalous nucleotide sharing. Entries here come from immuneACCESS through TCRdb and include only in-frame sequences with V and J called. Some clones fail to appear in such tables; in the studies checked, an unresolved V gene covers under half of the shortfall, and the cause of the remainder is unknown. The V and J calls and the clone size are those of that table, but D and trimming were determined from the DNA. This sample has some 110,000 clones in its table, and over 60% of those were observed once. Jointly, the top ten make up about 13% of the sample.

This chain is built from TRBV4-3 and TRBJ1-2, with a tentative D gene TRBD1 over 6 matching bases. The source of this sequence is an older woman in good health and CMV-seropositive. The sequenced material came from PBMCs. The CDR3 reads CASSQDGQGLYYGYTF. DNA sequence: TGCGCCAGCAGCCAAGATGGGCAGGGGTTGTACTATGGCTACACCTTC.